These T cell receptor beta chains were read from a single sample in a study of T-cell memory formation after mild COVID-19. TCRdb itself ran the 5' RACE reads through MiXCR, one entry per CDR3 protein. The repertoire holds more than 200,000 distinct CDR3 sequences, with about 15% as singletons. Specimen: PBMCs or a T cell subset sorted from them (not recorded which). These receptors were collected from a man aged 18 to 29 who had mild COVID-19 (a few samples of this study predate the infection). Cell type and time point are not known. CDR3s include the opening cysteine and the closing phenylalanine or tryptophan. The order of the fields is V gene, D gene, J gene, clone size, CDR3 length, CDR3 protein, CDR3 DNA. The D gene is left open where the match is weak. Expanded clones get a size class; other rows say once, few or many, or leave the size out.

v_gene: TRBV6-5; d_gene: TRBD1; j_gene: TRBJ1-1; abundance: NA; len: 13; CDR3aa: CASRQGVITEAFF; CDR3nt: TGTGCCAGCAGGCAGGGGGTAATCACTGAAGCTTTCTTT
v_gene: TRBV5-1; d_gene: NA; j_gene: TRBJ1-1; abundance: many; len: 14; CDR3aa: CASSLVQSNTEAFF; CDR3nt: TGCGCCAGCAGCTTGGTCCAGTCGAACACTGAAGCTTTCTTT
v_gene: TRBV10-3; d_gene: NA; j_gene: TRBJ2-3; abundance: few; len: 13; CDR3aa: CATLTPSTDTQYF; CDR3nt: TGTGCCACCTTGACACCTAGCACAGATACGCAGTATTTT
v_gene: TRBV4-2; d_gene: TRBD1; j_gene: TRBJ2-2; abundance: NA; len: 16; CDR3aa: CASSQDWTGNTGELFF; CDR3nt: TGTGCCAGCAGCCAAGATTGGACAGGGAACACCGGGGAGCTGTTTTTT
v_gene: TRBV5-1; d_gene: NA; j_gene: TRBJ1-1; abundance: NA; len: 15; CDR3aa: CASSPDGAGQAEAFF; CDR3nt: TGCGCCAGCAGTCCCGACGGGGCAGGGCAGGCTGAAGCTTTCTTT
v_gene: TRBV28; d_gene: NA; j_gene: TRBJ1-1; abundance: NA; len: 14; CDR3aa: CATNPGGKKTEAFF; CDR3nt: TGTGCCACTAACCCGGGGGGAAAGAAGACTGAAGCTTTCTTT
v_gene: TRBV20-1; d_gene: TRBD1; j_gene: TRBJ2-5; abundance: few; len: 15; CDR3aa: CSASASGTGEETQYF; CDR3nt: TGCAGTGCTAGCGCTTCCGGGACAGGGGAAGAGACCCAGTACTTC
v_gene: TRBV28; d_gene: NA; j_gene: TRBJ1-1; abundance: few; len: 13; CDR3aa: CASRSRGNTEAFF; CDR3nt: TGTGCCAGCAGGTCCAGGGGGAACACTGAAGCTTTCTTT
v_gene: TRBV7-2; d_gene: NA; j_gene: TRBJ2-2; abundance: NA; len: 14; CDR3aa: CASSIGWETGELFF; CDR3nt: TGTGCCAGCAGCATCGGGTGGGAGACCGGGGAGCTGTTTTTT
v_gene: TRBV6-1; d_gene: NA; j_gene: TRBJ2-5; abundance: few; len: 14; CDR3aa: CASREGGDKETQYF; CDR3nt: TGTGCCAGCAGAGAAGGCGGGGATAAAGAGACCCAGTACTTC
v_gene: TRBV6-4; d_gene: NA; j_gene: TRBJ2-2; abundance: few; len: 14; CDR3aa: CASSVQGFTGELFF; CDR3nt: TGTGCCAGCAGTGTACAGGGATTCACCGGGGAGCTGTTTTTT
v_gene: TRBV20-1; d_gene: TRBD2; j_gene: TRBJ2-3; abundance: few; len: 15; CDR3aa: CSARDSGGGADTQYF; CDR3nt: TGCAGTGCTAGAGATTCGGGCGGGGGGGCAGATACGCAGTATTTT
v_gene: TRBV6-2/TRBV6-3; d_gene: NA; j_gene: TRBJ1-5; abundance: few; len: 16; CDR3aa: CASSPGNRAGSQPQHF; CDR3nt: TGTGCCAGCAGTCCAGGGAACAGGGCGGGATCTCAGCCCCAGCATTTT
v_gene: TRBV7-8; d_gene: TRBD2; j_gene: TRBJ2-7; abundance: NA; len: 16; CDR3aa: CASSLGLAGPGGEQYF; CDR3nt: TGTGCCAGCAGCTTAGGCCTAGCGGGCCCCGGCGGCGAGCAGTACTTC
v_gene: TRBV12-3/TRBV12-4; d_gene: NA; j_gene: TRBJ1-1; abundance: few; len: 13; CDR3aa: CASRETGWAEAFF; CDR3nt: TGTGCCAGCAGGGAGACAGGCTGGGCTGAAGCTTTCTTT
v_gene: TRBV7-9; d_gene: TRBD2; j_gene: TRBJ2-5; abundance: few; len: 14; CDR3aa: CASSPSGTWQTQYF; CDR3nt: TGTGCCAGCAGCCCGAGCGGGACTTGGCAGACCCAGTACTTC
v_gene: TRBV12-3/TRBV12-4; d_gene: TRBD1; j_gene: TRBJ2-6; abundance: NA; len: 17; CDR3aa: CASSLQGAASGANVLTF; CDR3nt: TGTGCCAGCAGTTTACAGGGGGCGGCCTCTGGGGCCAACGTCCTGACTTTC
v_gene: TRBV5-6; d_gene: NA; j_gene: TRBJ2-5; abundance: NA; len: 13; CDR3aa: CASQEGFYRTQYF; CDR3nt: TGTGCCAGCCAGGAGGGTTTTTATCGGACCCAGTACTTC
v_gene: TRBV6-5; d_gene: TRBD2; j_gene: TRBJ2-3; abundance: few; len: 13; CDR3aa: CASKRGGALTQYF; CDR3nt: TGTGCCAGCAAACGGGGGGGGGCCCTAACGCAGTATTTT
v_gene: TRBV12-3/TRBV12-4; d_gene: NA; j_gene: TRBJ2-7; abundance: NA; len: 11; CDR3aa: CASKGFYEQYF; CDR3nt: TGTGCCAGCAAAGGGTTCTACGAGCAGTACTTC
v_gene: TRBV6-2/TRBV6-3; d_gene: NA; j_gene: TRBJ1-2; abundance: once; len: 14; CDR3aa: CASSYAGQNYGYTF; CDR3nt: TGTGCCAGCAGTTACGCAGGGCAAAACTATGGCTACACCTTC
v_gene: TRBV11-1; d_gene: NA; j_gene: TRBJ2-7; abundance: few; len: 12; CDR3aa: CASSSNRDEQYF; CDR3nt: TGTGCCAGCAGCTCTAACAGAGACGAGCAGTACTTC
v_gene: TRBV5-8; d_gene: NA; j_gene: TRBJ1-1; abundance: NA; len: 14; CDR3aa: CASSFTGPNTEAFF; CDR3nt: TGTGCCAGCAGCTTTACAGGGCCTAACACTGAAGCTTTCTTT
v_gene: TRBV5-6; d_gene: NA; j_gene: TRBJ2-3; abundance: NA; len: 13; CDR3aa: CASSPILADTQYF; CDR3nt: TGTGCCAGCAGCCCAATCCTAGCAGATACGCAGTATTTT
v_gene: TRBV5-1; d_gene: TRBD1; j_gene: TRBJ1-2; abundance: NA; len: 13; CDR3aa: CASRDTGGDGYTF; CDR3nt: TGCGCCAGCAGGGACACAGGGGGCGATGGCTACACCTTC
v_gene: TRBV4-2; d_gene: NA; j_gene: TRBJ2-1; abundance: many; len: 15; CDR3aa: CASSQDRTGYNEQFF; CDR3nt: TGTGCCAGCAGCCAAGACCGAACGGGGTACAATGAGCAGTTCTTC
v_gene: TRBV4-2; d_gene: NA; j_gene: TRBJ1-5; abundance: NA; len: 16; CDR3aa: CASSQEDRSSNQPQHF; CDR3nt: TGTGCCAGCAGCCAAGAGGACAGATCTAGCAATCAGCCCCAGCATTTT
v_gene: TRBV30; d_gene: NA; j_gene: TRBJ1-5; abundance: NA; len: 13; CDR3aa: CAWNREEGQPQHF; CDR3nt: TGTGCCTGGAACAGAGAGGAGGGTCAGCCCCAGCATTTT
v_gene: TRBV6-5; d_gene: TRBD2; j_gene: TRBJ2-1; abundance: NA; len: 16; CDR3aa: CASSSLLAGMNNEQFF; CDR3nt: TGTGCCAGCAGTTCCCTACTAGCGGGGATGAACAATGAGCAGTTCTTC
v_gene: TRBV20-1; d_gene: NA; j_gene: TRBJ2-2; abundance: NA; len: 16; CDR3aa: CSARDPTGRSTGELFF; CDR3nt: TGCAGTGCTAGAGATCCGACAGGGAGGAGCACCGGGGAGCTGTTTTTT
v_gene: TRBV7-3; d_gene: TRBD2; j_gene: TRBJ2-2; abundance: NA; len: 14; CDR3aa: CASSPQAGPGELFF; CDR3nt: TGTGCCAGCAGCCCCCAAGCGGGACCCGGGGAGCTGTTTTTT
v_gene: TRBV29-1; d_gene: NA; j_gene: TRBJ2-3; abundance: few; len: 13; CDR3aa: CSTRGSSTDTQYF; CDR3nt: TGCAGCACCAGGGGTTCTAGCACAGATACGCAGTATTTT